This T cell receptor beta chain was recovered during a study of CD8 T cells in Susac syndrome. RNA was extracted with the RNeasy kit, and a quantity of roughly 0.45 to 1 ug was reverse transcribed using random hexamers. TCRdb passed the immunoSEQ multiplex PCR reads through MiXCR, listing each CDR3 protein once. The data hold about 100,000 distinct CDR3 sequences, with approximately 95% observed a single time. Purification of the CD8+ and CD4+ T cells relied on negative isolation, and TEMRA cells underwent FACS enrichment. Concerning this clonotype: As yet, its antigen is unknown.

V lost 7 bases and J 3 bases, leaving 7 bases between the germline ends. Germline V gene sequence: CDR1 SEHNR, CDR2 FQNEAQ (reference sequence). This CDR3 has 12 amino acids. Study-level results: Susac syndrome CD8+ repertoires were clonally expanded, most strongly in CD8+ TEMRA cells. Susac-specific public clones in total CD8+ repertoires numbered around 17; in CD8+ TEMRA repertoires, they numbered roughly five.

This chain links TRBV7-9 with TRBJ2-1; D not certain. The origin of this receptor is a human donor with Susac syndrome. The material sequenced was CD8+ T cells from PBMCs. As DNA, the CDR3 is TGTGCCAGCATGAGGAGCTACAATGAGCAGTTCTTC. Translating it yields CASMRSYNEQFF.